The 14 T cell receptor beta chains presented below share a single source sample, sequenced in a study of cytomegalovirus exposure and HLA in healthy donors. The primer mix had 60 Vbeta and 13 Jbeta primers. Method: immunoSEQ multiplex PCR; TCRdb's copy keeps in-frame clones and lacks some. Counted here are about 180,000 clones, around 70% occurring once; the ten biggest clones make up 2.9%. Material for sequencing was PBMCs. All receptors come from a male donor in good health and CMV-seronegative.

This clone was seen more than once but under ten times. The rearrangement links TRBV6-5 to TRBJ1-1; 7 bases are a match to TRBD1. There are 14 residues in the CDR3. J lost 3 bases, V lost 6 bases, and 7 bases had no gene match. The germline gives CDR1 MNHEY, CDR2 SVGAGI. CDR3 DNA: TGTGCCAGCAGCCTAGACAGGGAGGACACTGAAGCTTTCTTT. Encoded protein: CASSLDREDTEAFF.

The genes are TRBV7-9 and TRBJ2-1, with D perhaps TRBD2 (6 bases). Germline CDR1 and CDR2: SEHNR and FQNEAQ (reference sequence). CDR3 length: 14 residues. V was clipped by 1 base and J by 13 bases, with 17 bases between them. The CDR3 bases are TGTGCCAGCAGCTTAGGAGGAGCGCGGGGACGCCAGTTCTTC. This translates into CASSLGGARGRQFF.

The V call is TRBV28, the J call TRBJ1-2; tentative D call: TRBD1 (6 bases). Germline-derived CDR1 and CDR2 are MDHEN and SYDVKM. Trimming removed 6 bases at V and 8 bases at J, with 22 bases between. CDR3 length equals 15 residues. The CDR3 nucleotides are TGTGCCAGCAGGCCCAGTCCGGCACAGGGTGTGGGCTACACCTTC. This gives the protein CASRPSPAQGVGYTF.

The CDR3 sequence is CASSLNSRNSPLHF. Written as DNA, the CDR3 is TGTGCCAGCAGCTTAAACAGTAGGAATTCACCCCTCCACTTT. The chain recombines TRBV7-3 with TRBJ1-6; D not certain. Germline V gene lookup returns CDR1 SGHTA and CDR2 FQGTGA. The CDR3 has 14 amino acids. V was pared by 1 base and J by 7 bases, with 8 bases between.

The CDR3 protein is CASSVGGTGASGNTIYF. The CDR3 DNA sequence: TGTGCCAGCAGCGTAGGGGGTACAGGGGCGTCTGGAAACACCATATATTTT. The rearrangement links TRBV9 to TRBJ1-3, with 7 bases lining up with TRBD1. CDR1 SGDLS and CDR2 YYNGEE come from the germline V gene. The J segment lost 1 base and the V segment lost 0 bases, leaving 7 bases of the junction unmatched. CDR3 length: 17 residues.

This clone was observed a few times. The rearrangement links TRBV9 to TRBJ1-2, with TRBD1 matching 8 bases. V trimming: 0 bases; J trimming: 5 bases; junction bases outside the gene matches: 3. Germline V gene lookup returns CDR1 SGDLS and CDR2 YYNGEE. This CDR3 has 14 amino acids. CDR3 protein: CASSVEQGGYGYTF. For the CDR3, the DNA is TGTGCCAGCAGCGTAGAACAGGGGGGTTATGGCTACACCTTC.

The sample holds one count of this clone. CDR3: CASSFGPNTF. CDR3 nucleotides: TGTGCCAGCAGCTTTGGGCCAAACACCTTC. The chain uses TRBV7-2 and TRBJ1-2; unclear D gene. Germline V CDR1 and CDR2: SGHTA, FQGNSA. V was trimmed by 3 bases and J by 12 bases, leaving 8 bases between them. The length of the CDR3 is 10 residues.

The gene calls are TRBV19 and TRBJ1-1; 9 nucleotides match TRBD1. The CDR3 is 12 residues long. Germline V gene data show CDR1 as LNHDA and CDR2 as SQIVND (reference sequence). Trimming removed 6 bases from V and 7 bases from J; junction bases left unmatched: 3. Written as DNA, the CDR3 is TGTGCCAGTAGGGGACAGGGAAGTGAAGCTTTCTTT. This sequence encodes CASRGQGSEAFF.

This chain links TRBV15 with TRBJ2-3; 7 positions match TRBD2. This CDR3 is 16 amino acids long. V was pared by 0 bases and J by 1 base, with 4 bases of the junction left unmatched. Germline values: CDR1 LNHNV, CDR2 YYDKDF (reference sequence). This CDR3 reads CATSREGAGRTDTQYF. For the CDR3, the DNA is TGTGCCACCAGCAGAGAGGGAGCGGGACGCACAGATACGCAGTATTTT.

The chain has TRBV6-6 and TRBJ1-1; the D gene is possibly TRBD1 (6 bases). The CDR3 has 15 residues. Germline-derived CDR1 and CDR2 are MNHNY and SVGAGI (reference sequence). Trimming removed 7 bases from V and 0 bases from J, with 15 bases in between. The CDR3 sequence is CASTLGATLNTEAFF. The CDR3 nucleotides read TGTGCCAGCACCCTGGGGGCAACCCTGAACACTGAAGCTTTCTTT.

This chain links TRBV11-2 with TRBJ1-1; D is perhaps TRBD1 (5 bases). The CDR3 has 16 residues. The V gene lost 1 base and the J gene lost 3 bases, with 15 bases spanning the gap. Per the germline V gene, CDR1 is SGHAT and CDR2 is FQNNGV. In nucleotides, the CDR3 is TGTGCCAGCAGCTTAGCCCGGGGGGGGGATTACACTGAAGCTTTCTTT. Amino acid sequence: CASSLARGGDYTEAFF.

This CDR3 reads CASIRSGVGLGGYYNQPQHF. The CDR3 nucleotides read TGTGCCAGTATAAGGTCAGGGGTGGGTCTAGGGGGCTATTACAATCAGCCCCAGCATTTT. This sequence joins TRBV19 and TRBJ1-5; 7 bases align to TRBD1. V lost 7 bases to trimming and J lost 3 bases; unmatched junction nucleotides: 24. Germline CDR1 is LNHDA and CDR2 is SQIVND (reference sequence). This CDR3 contains 20 residues.

The chain joins TRBV6-1 to TRBJ2-3, with TRBD1 as a possible D gene (5 bases). Germline V gene data show CDR1 as MNHNS and CDR2 as SASEGT. CDR3 length equals 15 residues. The germline V and J ends were trimmed by 2 bases and 3 bases, with 12 bases remaining between them. CDR3 DNA sequence: TGTGCCAGCAGTGAACAGGGTTCGGTAACAGATACGCAGTATTTT. It yields the protein CASSEQGSVTDTQYF.

The CDR3 DNA sequence: TGTGCTAGTGGTTTCGGCCAGGGAGGCGGCTACACCTTC. Its translation: CASGFGQGGGYTF. V and J are TRBV12-5 and TRBJ1-2; D is possibly TRBD1 (5 bases). Between the trimmed V and J ends, which lost 3 bases and 8 bases, there was a span of 13 bases. The CDR3 runs 13 residues. Germline-derived CDR1 and CDR2 are LGHNT and FRNRAP.